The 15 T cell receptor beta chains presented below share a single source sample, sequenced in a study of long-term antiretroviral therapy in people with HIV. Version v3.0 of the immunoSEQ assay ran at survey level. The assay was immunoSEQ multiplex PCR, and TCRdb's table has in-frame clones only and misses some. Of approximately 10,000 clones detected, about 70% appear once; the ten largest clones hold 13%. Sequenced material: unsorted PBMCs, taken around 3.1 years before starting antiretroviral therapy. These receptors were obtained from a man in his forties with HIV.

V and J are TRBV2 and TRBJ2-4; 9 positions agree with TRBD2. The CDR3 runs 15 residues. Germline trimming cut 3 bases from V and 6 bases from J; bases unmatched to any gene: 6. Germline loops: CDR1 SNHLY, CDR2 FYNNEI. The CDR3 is CASSDRAGGGNIQYF. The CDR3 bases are TGTGCCAGCAGTGACCGAGCGGGAGGTGGAAACATTCAGTACTTC.

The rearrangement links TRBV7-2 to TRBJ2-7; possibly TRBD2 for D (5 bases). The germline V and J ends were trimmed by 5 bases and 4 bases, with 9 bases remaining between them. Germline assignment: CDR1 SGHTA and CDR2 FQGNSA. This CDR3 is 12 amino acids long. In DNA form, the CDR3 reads TGTGCCAGCAGCGAGAGCGGTTACGAGCAGTACTTC. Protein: CASSESGYEQYF.

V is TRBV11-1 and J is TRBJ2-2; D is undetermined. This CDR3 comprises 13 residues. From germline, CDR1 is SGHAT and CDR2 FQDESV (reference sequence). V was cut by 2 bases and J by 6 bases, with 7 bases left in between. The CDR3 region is CASSLPLPGELFF. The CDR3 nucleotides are TGTGCCAGCAGCTTACCTCTGCCCGGGGAGCTGTTTTTT.

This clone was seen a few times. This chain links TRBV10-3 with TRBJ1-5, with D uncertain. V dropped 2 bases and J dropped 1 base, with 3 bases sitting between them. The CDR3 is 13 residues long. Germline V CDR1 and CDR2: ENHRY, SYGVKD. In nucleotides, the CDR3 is TGTGCCATCAGTGAGGAGAGCAATCAGCCCCAGCATTTT. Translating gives CAISEESNQPQHF.

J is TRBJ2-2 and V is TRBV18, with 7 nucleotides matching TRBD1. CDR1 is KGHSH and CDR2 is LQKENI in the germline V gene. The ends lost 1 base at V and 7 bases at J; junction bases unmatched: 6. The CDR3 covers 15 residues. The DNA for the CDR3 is TGTGCCAGCTCACCACTTCGACAGGGTATCGGGGAGCTGTTTTTT. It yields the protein CASSPLRQGIGELFF.

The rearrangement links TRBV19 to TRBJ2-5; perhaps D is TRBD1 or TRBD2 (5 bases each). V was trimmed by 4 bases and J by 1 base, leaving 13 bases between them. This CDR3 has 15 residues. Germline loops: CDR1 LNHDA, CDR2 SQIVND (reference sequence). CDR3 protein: CASSSDWDPQETQYF. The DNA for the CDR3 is TGTGCCAGTAGTAGCGACTGGGACCCCCAAGAGACCCAGTACTTC.

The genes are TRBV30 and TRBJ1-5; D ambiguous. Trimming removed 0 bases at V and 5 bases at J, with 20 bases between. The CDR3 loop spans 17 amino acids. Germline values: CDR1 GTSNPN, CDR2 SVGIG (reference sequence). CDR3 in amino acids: CAWSVLPLGEGHQPQHF. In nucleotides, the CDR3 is TGTGCCTGGAGTGTACTCCCTTTGGGCGAAGGACATCAGCCCCAGCATTTT.

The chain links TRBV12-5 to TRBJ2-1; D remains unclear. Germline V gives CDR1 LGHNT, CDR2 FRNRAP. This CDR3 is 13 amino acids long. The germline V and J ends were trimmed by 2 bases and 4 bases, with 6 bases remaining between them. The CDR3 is CASGLTPYNEQFF. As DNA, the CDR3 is TGTGCTAGTGGTTTGACCCCTTACAATGAGCAGTTCTTC. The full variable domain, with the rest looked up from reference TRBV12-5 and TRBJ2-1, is DARVTQTPRHKVTEMGQEVTMRCQPILGHNTVFWYRQTMMQGLELLAYFRNRAPLDDSGMPKDRFSAEMPDATLATLKIQPSEPRDSAVYFCASGLTPYNEQFFGPGTRLTVL.

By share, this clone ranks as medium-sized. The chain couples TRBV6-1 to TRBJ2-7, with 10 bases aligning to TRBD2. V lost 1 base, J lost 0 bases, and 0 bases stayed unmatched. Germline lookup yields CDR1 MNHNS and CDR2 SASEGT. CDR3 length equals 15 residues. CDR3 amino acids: CASSEGLAGSYEQYF. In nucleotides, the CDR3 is TGTGCCAGCAGTGAAGGACTAGCGGGCTCCTACGAGCAGTACTTC.

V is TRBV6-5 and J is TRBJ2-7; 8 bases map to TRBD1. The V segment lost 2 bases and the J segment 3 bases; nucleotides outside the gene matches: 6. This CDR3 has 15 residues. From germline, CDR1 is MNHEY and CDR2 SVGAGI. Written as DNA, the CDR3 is TGTGCCAGCAGTTACCTGTCCACAGGGGGCTACGAGCAGTACTTC. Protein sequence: CASSYLSTGGYEQYF.

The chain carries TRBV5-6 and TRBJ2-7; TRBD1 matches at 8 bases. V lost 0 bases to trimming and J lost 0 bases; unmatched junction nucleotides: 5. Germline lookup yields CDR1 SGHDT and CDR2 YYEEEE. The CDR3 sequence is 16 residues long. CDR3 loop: CASSLGPDRVSYEQYF. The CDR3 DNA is TGTGCCAGCAGCTTGGGGCCGGACAGGGTCTCCTACGAGCAGTACTTC.

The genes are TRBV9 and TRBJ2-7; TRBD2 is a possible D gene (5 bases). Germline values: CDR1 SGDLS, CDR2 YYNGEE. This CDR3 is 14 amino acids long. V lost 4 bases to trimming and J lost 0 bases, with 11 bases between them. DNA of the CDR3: TGTGCCAGCAGCAGAGGGCCGGACTCCTACGAGCAGTACTTC. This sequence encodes CASSRGPDSYEQYF.

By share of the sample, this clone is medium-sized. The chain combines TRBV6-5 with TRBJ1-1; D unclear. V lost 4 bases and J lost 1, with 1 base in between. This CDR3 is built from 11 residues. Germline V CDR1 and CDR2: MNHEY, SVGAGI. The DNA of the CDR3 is TGTGCCAGCAGTTCGAACACTGAAGCTTTCTTT. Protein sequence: CASSSNTEAFF.

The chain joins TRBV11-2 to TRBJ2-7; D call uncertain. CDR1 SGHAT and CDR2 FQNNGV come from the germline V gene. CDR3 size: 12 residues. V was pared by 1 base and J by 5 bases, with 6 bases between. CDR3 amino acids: CASSLAAHEQYF. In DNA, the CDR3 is TGTGCCAGCAGCTTAGCGGCCCACGAGCAGTACTTC.

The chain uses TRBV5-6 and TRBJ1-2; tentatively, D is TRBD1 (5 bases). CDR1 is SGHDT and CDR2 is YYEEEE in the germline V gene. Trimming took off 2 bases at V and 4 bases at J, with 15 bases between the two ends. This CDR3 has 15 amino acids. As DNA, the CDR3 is TGTGCCAGCAGCTTTCCGGGGGGGTCATTCTATGGCTACACCTTC. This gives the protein CASSFPGGSFYGYTF.